This section outlines one T cell receptor (beta chain) sequence together with its context. This clonotype registers as large (0.1 to 1%) within its sample. No much larger clone exists at a distance of one base, and base qualities are not known. The CDR3 starts with the cysteine, ends with the phenylalanine, and has 18 residues. Just the 54-base CDR3 DNA is kept, in frame starting at base 1. The germline V and J ends show losses of 4 bases and 2 bases respectively, and no gene match explains 9 bases of the junction. The germline V gene yields SGHTA for CDR1 and FQGTGA for CDR2. When samples held relatively high numbers of tetramer-positive T cells, bulk-cell sorting was done alongside single-cell sorting. Gluten-specific T cells were isolated using HLA-DQ:gluten tetramers and were analyzed by high-throughput sequencing of rearranged TCR-alpha and TCR-beta genes. PBMCs were isolated by Ficoll density gradient centrifugation and cryopreserved before staining. All sorting was performed on a BD Aria II cell sorter, with flow data analyzed in FlowJo.

This sample is drawn from a study (dated by TCRdb to 2016 to 2017). Concerning the study at large: Blood, up to about 100 ml, was collected from patients, as were about 6 to 13 samples obtained by duodenal biopsy. In total, the study looked at blood and gut biopsy samples from 20 or so celiac disease patients. For most subjects, cells were stained with pooled PE-conjugated tetramers presenting the glia-alpha1a, -alpha2, -omega1 and -omega2 epitopes. PBMCs were gated as tetramer-binding CD4+ effector-memory gut-homing cells, defined as CD3+, CD11c-, CD14-, CD15-, CD19-, CD56-, CD45RA-, CD62L- and integrin beta7+. Gluten-specific CD4+ T cell receptor repertoires in celiac disease were tracked across blood and gut, across disease stages, and over intervals of weeks to decades. For long-term comparison, patients who had historic T cell material from decades earlier were asked to donate new blood and biopsy samples. Broad study findings and their caveats: Of the approximately 1,700 TCRs taken from 17 patients, roughly 9.7% of the TCR-alpha, TCR-beta or paired amino acid sequences were public. Even when the same sample was sequenced in two independent runs, clonotype overlap topped out at only around 50% because of sampling limits. Across patients, about 1% of TCR-beta sequences and approximately 0.19% of paired TCR-alpha/beta clonotypes were shared, and the authors concluded that cross-contamination was not an issue. Whether the conclusions hold depends on tetramer specificity, and in earlier work roughly 80% of tetramer-sorted clones proliferated in an antigen-specific way. Clonotypes specific for gluten lasted for decades, and samples taken roughly 15 to 28 years apart shared up to roughly 50% overlap.

Receptors were amplified or captured by 5' RACE. Bulk TCR libraries were prepared using a modified SMART protocol. Bulk TCR libraries were sequenced with paired-end 300 bp reads on Illumina MiSeq; single-cell libraries used paired-end 250 bp MiSeq. On the authors' methods: Selected pRESTO steps were used to preprocess the reads, after which IMGT/HighV-QUEST assigned the V, D, J genes and CDR3 junctions. A bulk sequence was kept only if the bulk sequence appeared in at least two replicas with cumulative read counts of 10 or more. Repertoire diversity was measured with a sample-corrected Shannon entropy estimator, applied to samples with more than 20 cells. TCRdb applied fastp at Q25 and MiXCR to the public reads, then kept only in-frame beta chains. All rows with the same CDR3 protein become a single entry with the most common DNA and genes. The V and J calls come from TCRdb's annotation, not from the publication. This sample has about 140 distinct CDR3 sequences in its table, and roughly 10% of those were observed once. The top ten hold over 35% of the sample.

The sequence is built from TRBV7-3 and TRBJ2-3, with 13 bases aligning to TRBD2. This TCR came from a female donor with celiac disease. This sample comprised gluten tetramer+ CD4+ T cells from blood, obtained while untreated, on a gluten-free diet, or during gluten challenge (not recorded which). Taken with the paper, the label for cell subset or site translates to: CD4+ T cells binding HLA-DQ:gluten tetramers. CDR3 region: CASSSWGGLAGATDTQYF. In nucleotides, the sequence is TGTGCCAGCAGCTCGTGGGGCGGACTAGCGGGAGCCACAGATACGCAGTATTTT.